This TCR beta chain originates from a study of patients and donors after allogeneic stem cell transplantation. TCRdb ran MiXCR on the RT-PCR reads and lists one entry per CDR3 protein. The sample records around 150,000 distinct CDR3 sequences, approximately 40% being singletons. This TCR was sampled from a human donor who was either an allogeneic HSCT recipient or a stem cell or donor lymphocyte infusion donor (not recorded which). It is not recorded whose cells these are; they may come from a transplant donor. The specimen sequenced was blood, either unsorted or a sorted T cell fraction (not recorded which).

The CDR3 spells CASSRPPPGLPGELFF. CDR3 coding DNA: TGTGCCAGCAGCCGCCCTCCTCCTGGACTTCCCGGGGAGCTGTTTTTT. This chain joins TRBV7-2 and TRBJ2-2; possible D gene TRBD2, 5 bases. From germline, CDR1 is SGHTA and CDR2 FQGNSA. Trimming left V 5 bases short and J 6 bases short, with 19 bases between. CDR3 length equals 16 residues.